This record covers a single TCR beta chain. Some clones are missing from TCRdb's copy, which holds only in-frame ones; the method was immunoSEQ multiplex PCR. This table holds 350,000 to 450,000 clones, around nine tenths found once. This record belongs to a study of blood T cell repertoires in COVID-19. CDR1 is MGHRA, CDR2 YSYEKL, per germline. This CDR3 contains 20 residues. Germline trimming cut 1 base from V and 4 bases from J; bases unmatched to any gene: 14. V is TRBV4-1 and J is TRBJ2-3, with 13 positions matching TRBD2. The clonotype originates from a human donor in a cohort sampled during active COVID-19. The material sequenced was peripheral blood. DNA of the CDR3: TGCGCCAGCAGCCAAGCCGCGTTACTAGCGGGGGGGCCGGAAGCAGATACGCAGTATTTT. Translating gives CASSQAALLAGGPEADTQYF.